Each of the 17 T cell receptor beta chains below was sequenced from the same sample in a study of blood T cells in healthy people across ages. A second about 6 to 11 cycle PCR used barcoded and J-beta primers. TCRdb redid the calling of the 5' RACE reads with MiXCR, one entry per CDR3 protein. The top ten clones hold 4% of a sample with over a million distinct CDR3 sequences, about 45% of them seen once. Sequencing used blood. All receptors come from a young woman in good health.

The chain combines TRBV6-1 with TRBJ2-2; TRBD1 matches 8 bases. The CDR3 covers 15 residues. V shed 9 bases, J shed 3 bases, and the junction held 9 bases outside the gene matches. In germline, CDR1 is MNHNS, CDR2 SASEGT. CDR3 nucleotides: TGTGCCAGTAGACAGGGGATAGTCGACACCGGGGAGCTGTTTTTT. Its protein is CASRQGIVDTGELFF.

CDR3 DNA sequence: TGTGCCAGCAGTTTCCCTAGCCTCCGCTACAATGAGCAGTTCTTC. Translated: CASSFPSLRYNEQFF. V and J are TRBV28 and TRBJ2-1; D might be TRBD2 (5 bases). Trimming removed 3 bases at V and 3 bases at J, with 12 bases between. The germline CDR1 and CDR2 sequences are MDHEN and SYDVKM. The CDR3 covers 15 residues.

The chain carries TRBV2 and TRBJ1-1; the match to TRBD1 covers 7 bases. CDR3 length: 13 amino acids. From germline, CDR1 is SNHLY and CDR2 FYNNEI. V was pared by 7 bases and J by 5 bases, with 7 bases of the junction left unmatched. CDR3 nucleotide sequence: TGTGCCAGCAATCTCAGGGGGGGGACTGAAGCTTTCTTT. Amino acids: CASNLRGGTEAFF.

The chain recombines TRBV9 with TRBJ2-1, with TRBD2 matching 12 bases. Germline CDR1 is SGDLS and CDR2 is YYNGEE. V lost 4 bases, J lost 10 bases, and 9 bases stayed unmatched. The CDR3 sequence is 15 residues long. The CDR3: CASSPPGLAGNEQFF. The CDR3 nucleotides read TGTGCCAGCAGCCCTCCGGGACTAGCGGGTAACGAGCAGTTCTTC.

The chain links TRBV28 to TRBJ2-3; D ambiguous. V was pared by 6 bases and J by 2 bases, with 9 bases between. Germline-derived CDR1 and CDR2 are MDHEN and SYDVKM. This CDR3 is 13 amino acids long. The CDR3 here is CASRQQSTDTQYF. The CDR3 DNA reads as TGTGCCAGCAGGCAACAATCCACAGATACGCAGTATTTT.

DNA of the CDR3: TGCAGTGCTAGACACGTAAACACTGAAGCTTTCTTT. Its translation: CSARHVNTEAFF. The rearrangement uses TRBV20-1 and TRBJ1-1; D ambiguous. The germline V gene encodes CDR1 DFQATT and CDR2 SNEGSKA (reference sequence). CDR3 length: 12 amino acids. Trimming cost V 2 bases and J 2 bases, with 6 bases left between them.

The genes are TRBV9 and TRBJ2-3; 11 bases are shared with TRBD1. The germline V gene has CDR1 SGDLS and CDR2 YYNGEE. The V and J ends lost 4 bases and 5 bases, in that order; junction bases with no gene match: 9. The CDR3 spans 16 residues. This CDR3 reads CASSPSGTGGIDTQYF. CDR3 DNA: TGTGCCAGCAGCCCCTCCGGGACAGGGGGGATAGATACGCAGTATTTT.

The chain combines TRBV27 with TRBJ2-2; 9 bases agree with TRBD2. Trimming at V came to 4 bases and at J to 2 bases, leaving 11 bases not matched to a gene. The CDR3 spans 18 residues. Germline loops: CDR1 MNHEY, CDR2 SMNVEV (reference sequence). This chain's CDR3 is CASSSPLTRGGNTGELFF. The CDR3 DNA is TGTGCCAGCAGTTCCCCCCTCACGCGGGGGGGCAACACCGGGGAGCTGTTTTTT.

This clonotype was seen a single time. The chain is built from TRBV7-8 and TRBJ1-1; 11 bases are a match to TRBD1. J was trimmed by 6 bases and V by 0 bases; bases with no gene match: 9. The CDR3 runs 17 residues. Germline CDR1 reads SGHVS; CDR2 reads FQNEAQ. CDR3 in DNA: TGTGCCAGCAGCTTAGCGCGGACAGGGGGCCGGTGGGCTGAAGCTTTCTTT. This gives the protein CASSLARTGGRWAEAFF. The full variable domain, rest sourced from reference TRBV7-8 and TRBJ1-1, is GAGVSQSPRYKVAKRGQDVALRCDPISGHVSLFWYQQALGQGPEFLTYFQNEAQLDKSGLPSDRFFAERPEGSVSTLKIQRTQQEDSAVYLCASSLARTGGRWAEAFFGQGTRLTVV.

This clonotype appeared a few times. The rearrangement joins TRBV20-1 to TRBJ2-3; 8 bases line up with TRBD2. The CDR3 contains 14 residues. CDR1 and CDR2 from the germline V gene are DFQATT and SNEGSKA (reference sequence). The V gene end was trimmed by 4 bases and the J gene end by 6 bases; junction bases not matched to a gene: 9. The CDR3 is CSATSGTSRDTQYF. In nucleotides, the CDR3 is TGCAGTGCTACCTCGGGGACTAGTCGCGATACGCAGTATTTT.

The V gene is TRBV5-1, the J gene TRBJ2-3, with TRBD2 identical over 9 bases. Germline lookup yields CDR1 SGHRS and CDR2 YFSETQ. CDR3 length: 16 residues. Trimming removed 0 bases from V and 1 base from J; junction bases left unmatched: 3. CDR3 amino acids: CASSLEIAGGTDTQYF. As DNA, the CDR3 is TGCGCCAGCAGCTTGGAGATAGCGGGGGGCACAGATACGCAGTATTTT. Filled out from reference TRBV5-1 and TRBJ2-3, the complete variable domain reads KAGVTQTPRYLIKTRGQQVTLSCSPISGHRSVSWYQQTPGQGLQFLFEYFSETQRNKGNFPGRFSGRQFSNSRSEMNVSTLELGDSALYLCASSLEIAGGTDTQYFGPGTRLTVL.

The chain employs TRBV15 and TRBJ1-2; tentative D call: TRBD1 (6 bases). CDR3 size: 14 residues. Germline V gene lookup returns CDR1 LNHNV and CDR2 YYDKDF (reference sequence). Between the trimmed V and J ends, which lost 0 bases and 2 bases, there was a span of 7 bases. The CDR3 DNA is TGTGCCACCAGCAGAGACAGGGGCAACTATGGCTACACCTTC. It translates to CATSRDRGNYGYTF.

The chain uses TRBV24-1 and TRBJ2-3; 7 nucleotides align to TRBD2. V lost 4 bases to trimming and J lost 2 bases; unmatched junction nucleotides: 2. Germline loops: CDR1 KGHDR, CDR2 SFDVKD. This CDR3 has 14 amino acids. CDR3 protein: CATSELADTDTQYF. The CDR3 DNA is TGTGCCACCAGTGAGCTAGCGGACACAGATACGCAGTATTTT.

This clonotype was seen a few times. The genes are TRBV4-3 and TRBJ1-5; the D is unclear. Trimming pared 1 base from V and 0 bases from J, leaving 7 bases between. The germline V gene encodes CDR1 LGHNA and CDR2 YSLEER. The CDR3 extends over 15 amino acids. CDR3 DNA: TGCGCCAGCAGCCAAGGGGCAGATAGCAATCAGCCCCAGCATTTT. Protein product: CASSQGADSNQPQHF.

The chain carries TRBV20-1 and TRBJ1-2, with 9 bases identical to TRBD1. The V segment lost 5 bases and the J segment 7 bases; nucleotides outside the gene matches: 8. From germline, CDR1 is DFQATT and CDR2 SNEGSKA (reference sequence). The CDR3 loop spans 13 amino acids. For the CDR3, the DNA is TGCAGTGCTCCCACCGGGACAGGGTTTGGCTACACCTTC. This encodes CSAPTGTGFGYTF.

This rearrangement joins TRBV7-2 to TRBJ2-7, with no clear D. The CDR3 loop spans 14 amino acids. Germline lookup yields CDR1 SGHTA and CDR2 FQGNSA. Deletions cut 3 bases from V and 6 bases from J, with 15 bases between. The CDR3 region has the DNA TGTGCCAGCAGCTTTCAACAAGTCCTCGGCGAGCAGTACTTC. It yields the protein CASSFQQVLGEQYF.

The genes are TRBV9 and TRBJ1-2, with D hard to call. The germline V and J ends were trimmed by 5 bases and 7 bases, with 15 bases remaining between them. CDR3 length: 13 residues. Germline CDR1 reads SGDLS; CDR2 reads YYNGEE. CDR3 loop: CASRSRVSPGYTF. CDR3 in DNA: TGTGCCAGCAGATCCCGGGTATCTCCTGGCTACACCTTC.